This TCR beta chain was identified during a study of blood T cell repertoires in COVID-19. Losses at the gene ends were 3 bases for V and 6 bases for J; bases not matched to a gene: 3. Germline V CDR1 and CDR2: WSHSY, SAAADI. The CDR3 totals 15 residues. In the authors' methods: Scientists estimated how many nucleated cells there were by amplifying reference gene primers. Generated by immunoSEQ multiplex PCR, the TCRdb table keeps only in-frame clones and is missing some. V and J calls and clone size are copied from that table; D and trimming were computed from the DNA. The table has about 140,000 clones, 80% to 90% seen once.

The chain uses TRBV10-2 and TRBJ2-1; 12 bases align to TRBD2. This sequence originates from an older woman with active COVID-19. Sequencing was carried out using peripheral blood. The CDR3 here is CASSDLAGGPNEQFF. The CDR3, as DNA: TGCGCCAGCAGTGATCTAGCGGGAGGGCCCAATGAGCAGTTCTTC.